This T cell receptor beta chain was retrieved from a study of shared clonotypes between healthy human individuals. Across the study: CD4 naive and memory got three plates each, CD8 naive two, CD8 memory one.

V trimming: 8 bases; J trimming: 3 bases; junction bases outside the gene matches: 10. The CDR3 spans 15 residues. Germline assignment: CDR1 MDHEN and CDR2 SYDVKM. Regarding the study as a whole: Naive subsets typically showed greater estimated richness than memory subsets. Genetic and exposure-history diversity was limited by the small donor number.

Points on this clone: No antigen is known for it.

Here immunoSEQ multiplex PCR was the method, and the copy in TCRdb shows in-frame clones only, minus some. This table has 2 million to 2.5 million clones, approximately 94% appearing once. Sequenced: naive CD4+ T cells sorted from blood. Subset of the sample: CD45RA+ positively selected. The clonotype originates from a man aged 18 to 30 in good health. This chain uses TRBV28 with TRBJ2-3; 8 bases are shared with TRBD1. CDR3 sequence: CASSSPQGATDTQYF. Written as DNA, the CDR3 is TGTGCCAGCTCTTCCCCCCAGGGGGCAACAGATACGCAGTATTTT.